The rows below give T cell receptor beta chains drawn from one sample of a study of OX40 agonist ivuxolimab in advanced cancers. TCRdb keeps only in-frame clones here, not all; method: immunoSEQ multiplex PCR. This sample has 100,000 or so clones, with less than 95% found just once. The sample in question was CD4+ or CD8+ T cells sorted from blood, obtained in a trial of the OX40 agonist ivuxolimab. The receptors originated from an adult with an advanced solid tumor such as melanoma, head and neck, liver or kidney cancer. Each CDR3 is given with its conserved first and last residue. Each record gives: V gene, clone size, J gene, D gene, CDR3 DNA, CDR3 protein. The D gene is left open where the match is weak. A clone size is listed for some rows: how often the clone was seen (once, few, many), or a class if it is expanded.

TRBV19	NA	TRBJ2-2	TRBD2	TGTGCCAGTATACGGGACTACCTCCATCCCGGGGAGCTGTTTTTT	CASIRDYLHPGELFF
TRBV5-1	once	TRBJ2-3	TRBD2	TGCGCCAGCAGCTTGGGGGGAAATAGCGGGAGGTCGTTCACAGTTACGCAGTATTTT	CASSLGGNSGRSFTVTQYF
TRBV5-6	NA	TRBJ2-5	TRBD2	TGTGCCAGCAGCTCGCTAGCGGGAGTTGAGACCCAGTACTTC	CASSSLAGVETQYF
TRBV27	NA	TRBJ1-5	NA	TGTGCCAGCAGCAGGACAGTTAATCAGCCCCAGCATTTT	CASSRTVNQPQHF
TRBV28	once	TRBJ2-7	TRBD2	TGTGCCAGCATCCCCTCGGCGGGAGGAGTAGCCTACGAGCAGTACTTC	CASIPSAGGVAYEQYF
TRBV19	NA	TRBJ1-2	TRBD1	TGTGCCAGTAGTCCAAAGGGGGCGCTTAACTATGGCTGCACCTTC	CASSPKGALNYGCTF
TRBV2	NA	TRBJ2-6	TRBD1	TGTGCCAGCGGGGACAGGAGCTCTGGGGCCAACGTCCTGACTTTC	CASGDRSSGANVLTF
TRBV20-1	NA	TRBJ1-2	NA	TGCAGTGCTAGTAACAGGCGTGGCTACACCTTC	CSASNRRGYTF
TRBV5-3	NA	TRBJ1-1	TRBD1	TGTGCCAGAAGCCCCGGACAGGTTGAAGCTTTCTTT	CARSPGQVEAFF
TRBV6-1	NA	TRBJ2-2	TRBD1	TGTGCCAGCAAGACAGGGGGTACCGGGGAGCTGTTTTTT	CASKTGGTGELFF
TRBV29-1	NA	TRBJ2-7	NA	TGCAGCGTTCAGCAACTGTCCTACGAGCAGTACTTC	CSVQQLSYEQYF
TRBV7-9	NA	TRBJ2-5	NA	TGTGCCAGCAGCTTAGTATCGGGAGTGGAGACCCAGTACTTC	CASSLVSGVETQYF
TRBV28	NA	TRBJ2-7	NA	TGTGCCACCCTGGGGCGCTACGAGCAGTACTTC	CATLGRYEQYF
TRBV14	NA	TRBJ2-1	NA	TGTGCCAGCAGTCTTAAACGGGGTCTATACAATGAGCAGTTCTTC	CASSLKRGLYNEQFF